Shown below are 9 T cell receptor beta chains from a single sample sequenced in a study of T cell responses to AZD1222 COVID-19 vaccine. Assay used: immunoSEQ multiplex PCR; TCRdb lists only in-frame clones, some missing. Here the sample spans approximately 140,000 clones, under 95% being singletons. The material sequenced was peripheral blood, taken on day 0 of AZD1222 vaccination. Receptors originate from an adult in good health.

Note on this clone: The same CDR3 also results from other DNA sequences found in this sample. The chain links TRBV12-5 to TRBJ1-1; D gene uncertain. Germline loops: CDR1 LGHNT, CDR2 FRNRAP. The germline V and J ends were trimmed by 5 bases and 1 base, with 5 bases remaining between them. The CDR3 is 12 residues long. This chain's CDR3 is CASGPGNTEAFF. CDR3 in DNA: TGTGCTAGTGGTCCAGGGAACACTGAAGCTTTCTTT.

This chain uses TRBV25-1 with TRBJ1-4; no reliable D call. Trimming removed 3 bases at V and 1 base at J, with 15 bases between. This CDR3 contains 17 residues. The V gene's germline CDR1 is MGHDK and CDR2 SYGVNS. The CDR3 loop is CASSDARAKGTNEKLFF. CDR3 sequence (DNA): TGTGCCAGCAGTGATGCAAGGGCAAAGGGAACTAATGAAAAACTGTTTTTT.

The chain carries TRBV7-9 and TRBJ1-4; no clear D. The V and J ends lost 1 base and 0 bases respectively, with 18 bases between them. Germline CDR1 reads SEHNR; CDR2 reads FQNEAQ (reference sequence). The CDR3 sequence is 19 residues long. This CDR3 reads CASSLDQDFRSTTNEKLFF. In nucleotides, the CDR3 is TGTGCCAGCAGCTTAGATCAGGATTTTCGTAGCACAACTAATGAAAAACTGTTTTTT. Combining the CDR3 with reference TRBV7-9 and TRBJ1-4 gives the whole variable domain DTGVSQNPRHKITKRGQNVTFRCDPISEHNRLYWYRQTLGQGPEFLTYFQNEAQLEKSRLLSDRFSAERPKGSFSTLEIQRTEQGDSAMYLCASSLDQDFRSTTNEKLFFGSGTQLSVL.

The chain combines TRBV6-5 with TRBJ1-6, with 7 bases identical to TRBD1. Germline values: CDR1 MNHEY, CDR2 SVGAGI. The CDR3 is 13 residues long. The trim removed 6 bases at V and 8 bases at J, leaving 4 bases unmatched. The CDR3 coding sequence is TGTGCCAGCAGGTGGGACAGACATTCACCCCTCCACTTT. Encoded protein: CASRWDRHSPLHF.

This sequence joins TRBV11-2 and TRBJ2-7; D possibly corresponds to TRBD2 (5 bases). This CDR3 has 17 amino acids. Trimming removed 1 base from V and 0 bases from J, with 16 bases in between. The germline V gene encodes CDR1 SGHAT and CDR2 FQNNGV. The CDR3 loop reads CASSLGGLESRSYEQYF. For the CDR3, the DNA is TGTGCCAGCAGCTTAGGCGGGTTGGAGTCGCGCTCCTACGAGCAGTACTTC.

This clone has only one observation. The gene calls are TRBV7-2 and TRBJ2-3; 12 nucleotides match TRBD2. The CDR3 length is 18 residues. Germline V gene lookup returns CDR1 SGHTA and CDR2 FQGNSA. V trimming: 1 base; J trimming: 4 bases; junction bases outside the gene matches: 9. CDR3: CASSLVASGRASPDTQYF. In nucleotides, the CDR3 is TGTGCCAGCAGCTTAGTGGCTAGCGGGAGGGCCTCCCCAGATACGCAGTATTTT. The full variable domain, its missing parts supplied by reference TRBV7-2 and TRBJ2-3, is GAGVSQSPSNKVTEKGKDVELRCDPISGHTALYWYRQSLGQGLEFLIYFQGNSAPDKSGLPSDRFSAERTGGSVSTLTIQRTQQEDSAVYLCASSLVASGRASPDTQYFGPGTRLTVL.

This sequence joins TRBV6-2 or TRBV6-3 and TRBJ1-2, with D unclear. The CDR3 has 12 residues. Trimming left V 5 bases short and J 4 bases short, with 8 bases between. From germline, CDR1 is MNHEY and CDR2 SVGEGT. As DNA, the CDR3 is TGTGCCAGCAGTGTATCCGGCTATGGCTACACCTTC. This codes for CASSVSGYGYTF.

The CDR3 nucleotides read TGTGCCAGCAGCTTACTAGGGGGTCAGCCCCAGCATTTT. It encodes CASSLLGGQPQHF. The chain couples TRBV7-2 to TRBJ1-5; D possibly corresponds to TRBD1 (6 bases). CDR1 and CDR2 from the germline V gene are SGHTA and FQGNSA. V dropped 2 bases and J dropped 6 bases, with 8 bases sitting between them. This CDR3 is built from 13 residues.

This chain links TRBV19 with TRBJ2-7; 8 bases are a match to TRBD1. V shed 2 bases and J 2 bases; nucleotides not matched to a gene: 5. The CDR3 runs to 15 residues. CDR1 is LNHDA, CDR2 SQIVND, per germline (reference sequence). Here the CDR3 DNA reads TGTGCCAGTAGTATAAGACAGGGGAGTACCTACGAGCAGTACTTC. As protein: CASSIRQGSTYEQYF.